This TCR beta chain was retrieved from a study of T cell responses to AZD1222 COVID-19 vaccine. As for this clone: Its antigen remains unidentified.

V was pared by 6 bases and J by 2 bases, with 5 bases of the junction left unmatched. The CDR3 runs to 14 residues. The germline gives CDR1 GTSNPN, CDR2 SVGIG (reference sequence). Overall study results and limits: Mapped onto spike, vaccine-associated CD4 TCRs spanned it and were dominant at 160-218 and 743-854. After the peak T cell response, and only then, were repertoires sampled. Seropositive status at baseline applied to only five or six AZD1222 recipients. Of spike-specific TCRs, nearly half reportedly target regions left unmutated in variants.

Clones were read by immunoSEQ multiplex PCR, and TCRdb kept only the in-frame ones, dropping some. The sample contains 100,000 to 150,000 clones, approximately 88% of which appear only once. The clonotype comes from an adult in good health. This sample comprised peripheral blood, obtained on day 0 of AZD1222 vaccination. The chain carries TRBV30 and TRBJ1-3; 9 nucleotides agree with TRBD1. CDR3 protein: CACSRTGAGNTIYF. CDR3 nucleotides: TGTGCCTGCTCCCGGACAGGGGCTGGAAACACCATATATTTT.